Listed here is a single TCR beta chain. The antigen remains unidentified. The data derive from a study of cytomegalovirus exposure and HLA in healthy donors. Study-wide findings and caveats: After further analysis at a later stage, around 17,000 TCR beta sequences were associated with HLA alleles at 0.05 false discovery rate. Presence/absence comparisons presumed near-even sequencing depth among donors. The study designated 160 or so TCR beta chains cytomegalovirus-associated.

The PCR made use of 60 Vbeta and 13 Jbeta primers. Sequenced by immunoSEQ multiplex PCR; TCRdb stores in-frame clones only, minus some. The sample lists 150,000 to 200,000 clones; around 70% were seen once. The V end lost 5 bases, the J end lost 0 bases, and 14 bases lay between the germline ends. This CDR3 comprises 16 residues. Germline V gives CDR1 SGHNT, CDR2 YENEEA. Sample: PBMCs. The receptor was isolated from a male donor in good health and CMV-seronegative. This chain connects TRBV11-3 to TRBJ2-1; tentative D call: TRBD2 (5 bases). The CDR3 protein is CASSPRTGSSYNEQFF. The CDR3 nucleotides are TGTGCCAGCAGCCCTCGGACTGGGAGCTCCTACAATGAGCAGTTCTTC.